This passage covers 7 T cell receptor beta chains from one sample sequenced in a study of T cells after yellow fever vaccination. MiXCR was run by TCRdb on the 5' RACE reads, yielding one entry per CDR3 protein. The sample records 300,000 to 400,000 distinct CDR3 sequences, around 3.9% being singletons. Specimen: PBMCs, collected 5 days after the yellow fever booster vaccination. All receptors come from a man between 18 and 35 years old who received the YFV17D yellow fever vaccine.

This clonotype was recorded at least ten times. V is TRBV19 and J is TRBJ1-3; no firm D call. This CDR3 is built from 13 residues. Germline V CDR1 and CDR2: LNHDA, SQIVND (reference sequence). V was shortened by 10 bases and J by 0 bases, with 10 bases between the two germline ends. CDR3 nucleotides: TGTGCCACCTCCCGGGGCTCTGGAAACACCATATATTTT. Its protein product is CATSRGSGNTIYF.

This clonotype turned up a few times. This sequence joins TRBV5-4 and TRBJ2-7; D is possibly TRBD1 (5 bases). Deletions cut 4 bases from V and 1 base from J, with 12 bases between. Germline V gene sequence: CDR1 SGHNT, CDR2 YYREEE (reference sequence). CDR3 length: 14 amino acids. CDR3 in DNA: TGTGCCAGCAGCCCGGGTAAGGGGTCCTACGAGCAGTACGTC. Translation: CASSPGKGSYEQYV.

V gene TRBV10-3 combines with J gene TRBJ2-5; D tentatively fits TRBD1 or TRBD2 (5 bases each). The V end was cut by 6 bases, the J end by 5 bases, with 13 bases between. The germline CDR1 and CDR2 sequences are ENHRY and SYGVKD. The CDR3 has 13 residues. The CDR3 coding sequence is TGTGCCATCAGCCCGGACACGGGGGAGACCCAGTACTTC. The encoded protein is CAISPDTGETQYF.

V gene TRBV4-1 combines with J gene TRBJ2-5; D gene uncertain. V lost 1 base and J lost 1, with 16 bases in between. The CDR3 is made up of 17 amino acids. Per germline, CDR1 MGHRA and CDR2 YSYEKL. The CDR3 region has the DNA TGCGCCAGCAGCCAAGGGAGAACAGTAGGATCCCAAGAGACCCAGTACTTC. The encoded protein is CASSQGRTVGSQETQYF.

This clonotype was seen only a few times. V is TRBV5-6 and J is TRBJ2-2; D gene uncertain. Germline assignment: CDR1 SGHDT and CDR2 YYEEEE. Trimming left V 2 bases short and J 2 bases short, with 7 bases between. The CDR3 has 14 residues. CDR3 loop: CASSFYGNTGELFF. CDR3 nucleotide sequence: TGTGCCAGCAGCTTTTACGGCAACACCGGGGAGCTGTTTTTT.

CDR3 in DNA: TGCAGTGCCCCGTCCGCTAGCGGGTTATACAATGAGCAGTTCTTC. It codes for CSAPSASGLYNEQFF. The J gene is TRBJ2-1, the V gene TRBV20-1, with 8 bases fitting TRBD2. V lost 6 bases, J lost 4 bases, and 11 bases stayed unmatched. Germline assignment: CDR1 DFQATT and CDR2 SNEGSKA (reference sequence). This CDR3 region has 15 residues.

This clonotype was seen repeatedly, ten times or more. The chain uses TRBV28 and TRBJ1-2; 7 bases fit TRBD1. The CDR3 covers 13 residues. The ends lost 6 bases at V and 4 bases at J; junction bases unmatched: 5. CDR1 is MDHEN and CDR2 is SYDVKM in the germline V gene. CDR3 sequence: CASRPGQTYGYTF. The CDR3, as DNA: TGTGCCAGCAGGCCGGGACAGACCTATGGCTACACCTTC.